Each of the 13 T cell receptor beta chains below was sequenced from the same sample in a study of cytomegalovirus exposure and HLA in healthy donors. Here immunoSEQ multiplex PCR was the method, and the copy in TCRdb shows in-frame clones only, minus some. Of about 130,000 clones listed, about 87% are singletons. Input material: PBMCs. Receptors originate from a woman in her twenties or thirties in good health and CMV-seropositive.

This chain joins TRBV7-9 and TRBJ2-5; D is perhaps TRBD2 (6 bases). Germline loops: CDR1 SEHNR, CDR2 FQNEAQ (reference sequence). The CDR3 runs 17 residues. The germline V and J ends were trimmed by 2 bases and 5 bases, with 21 bases remaining between them. CDR3 sequence reads: CASSLPLAGLTRETQYF. The CDR3 nucleotides are TGTGCCAGCAGCTTACCGCTCGCGGGACTCACCCGTGAGACCCAGTACTTC.

Here the CDR3 reads CASSFGDGGPYEQYF. CDR3 nucleotides: TGCGCCAGCAGCTTCGGTGATGGAGGTCCCTACGAGCAGTACTTC. V and J are TRBV5-1 and TRBJ2-7, with D possibly TRBD2 on 5 matching bases. The V gene lost 2 bases and the J gene lost 2 bases, with 14 bases spanning the gap. The CDR3 length is 15 residues. Germline values: CDR1 SGHRS, CDR2 YFSETQ. Combining the CDR3 with reference TRBV5-1 and TRBJ2-7 gives the whole variable domain KAGVTQTPRYLIKTRGQQVTLSCSPISGHRSVSWYQQTPGQGLQFLFEYFSETQRNKGNFPGRFSGRQFSNSRSEMNVSTLELGDSALYLCASSFGDGGPYEQYFGPGTRLTVT.

The chain employs TRBV15 and TRBJ2-7; 11 nucleotides align to TRBD2. The V segment lost 2 bases and the J segment 1 base; nucleotides outside the gene matches: 4. This CDR3 has 16 amino acids. Germline V lookup: CDR1 LNHNV, CDR2 YYDKDF (reference sequence). For the CDR3, the DNA is TGTGCCACCAGCAGACTCACTAGCGGGGGTTCCTACGAGCAGTACTTC. As protein: CATSRLTSGGSYEQYF.

The J gene is TRBJ1-5, the V gene TRBV28; unclear D gene. V lost 3 bases to trimming and J lost 2 bases, with 11 bases between them. CDR3 size: 15 residues. The germline gives CDR1 MDHEN, CDR2 SYDVKM. CDR3 sequence reads: CASSFNRVGNQPQHF. In DNA, the CDR3 is TGTGCCAGCAGTTTCAACCGGGTAGGCAATCAGCCCCAGCATTTT.

The rearrangement links TRBV2 to TRBJ1-1; no firm D call. The CDR3 length is 15 residues. Germline CDR1 reads SNHLY; CDR2 reads FYNNEI. Trimming pared 1 base from V and 0 bases from J, leaving 9 bases between. The CDR3 here is CASSEGSDMNTEAFF. DNA of the CDR3: TGTGCCAGCAGTGAAGGTTCAGATATGAACACTGAAGCTTTCTTT. The whole variable domain, filled in from reference TRBV2 and TRBJ1-1, reads EPEVTQTPSHQVTQMGQEVILRCVPISNHLYFYWYRQILGQKVEFLVSFYNNEISEKSEIFDDQFSVERPDGSNFTLKIRSTKLEDSAMYFCASSEGSDMNTEAFFGQGTRLTVV.

This chain connects TRBV28 to TRBJ1-2; a weak D match, TRBD1 (5 bases). The CDR3 covers 12 residues. The V gene lost 11 bases and the J gene lost 1 base, with 11 bases spanning the gap. Germline V gives CDR1 MDHEN, CDR2 SYDVKM. The CDR3 region has the DNA TGTGCCGGGCACAGGCTTAACTATGGCTACACCTTC. It codes for CAGHRLNYGYTF.

This chain uses TRBV4-1 with TRBJ2-7; 10 bases are a match to TRBD1. CDR1 and CDR2 from the germline V gene are MGHRA and YSYEKL. CDR3 size: 16 residues. The ends lost 5 bases at V and 4 bases at J; junction bases unmatched: 11. The CDR3 nucleotides are TGCGCCAGCAGCATAACCTCCGGGACAGGGGTTTACGAGCAGTACTTC. Protein product: CASSITSGTGVYEQYF.

The chain links TRBV6-1 to TRBJ2-5; 7 nucleotides align to TRBD1. From germline, CDR1 is MNHNS and CDR2 SASEGT. The V segment lost 10 bases and the J segment 5 bases; nucleotides outside the gene matches: 13. This CDR3 spans 14 amino acids. This chain's CDR3 is CAITGAGGSETQYF. Written as DNA, the CDR3 is TGTGCCATCACAGGGGCAGGGGGTTCGGAGACCCAGTACTTC.

This rearrangement joins TRBV15 to TRBJ2-1; TRBD2 matches 11 bases. The germline gives CDR1 LNHNV, CDR2 YYDKDF (reference sequence). This CDR3 contains 14 residues. V lost 3 bases, J lost 14 bases, and 9 bases stayed unmatched. The CDR3 DNA sequence: TGTGCCACCAGCAGTCACCTTAGCGGGAGGGGGGAGTTCTTC. It is translated as CATSSHLSGRGEFF.

The gene calls are TRBV29-1 and TRBJ1-2; a possible D gene is TRBD1 (5 bases). Trimming shortened V by 5 bases and J by 7 bases, and 20 bases separated the two germline ends. This CDR3 comprises 14 residues. Germline V CDR1 and CDR2: SQVTM, ANQGSEA. The CDR3 DNA reads TGCAGCGTTCCCCACCACCACCAGGGTGGTGGCTACACCTTC. Its translation is CSVPHHHQGGGYTF.

This clone was recorded only once. Other DNA sequences within the sample encode an identical CDR3. This chain joins TRBV2 and TRBJ1-3; tentatively, D is TRBD1 (5 bases). Trimming shortened V by 2 bases and J by 4 bases, and 9 bases separated the two germline ends. The CDR3 has 14 amino acids. CDR1 and CDR2 from the germline V gene are SNHLY and FYNNEI. CDR3: CASSEQGAGNTIYF. The DNA for the CDR3 is TGTGCCAGCAGTGAACAGGGTGCGGGAAACACCATATATTTT.

The rearrangement joins TRBV7-2 to TRBJ2-7; TRBD2 matches 10 bases. Germline V gene lookup returns CDR1 SGHTA and CDR2 FQGNSA. The CDR3 length is 16 residues. The V gene end was trimmed by 4 bases and the J gene end by 2 bases; junction bases not matched to a gene: 8. The CDR3 is CASSYFPGLATYEQYF. The CDR3 bases are TGTGCCAGCAGCTACTTTCCGGGACTAGCGACCTACGAGCAGTACTTC.

The V gene is TRBV9, the J gene TRBJ1-1; D not resolved. This CDR3 is built from 12 residues. V gave up 0 bases and J gave up 7 bases, with 7 bases separating them. Germline V gene data show CDR1 as SGDLS and CDR2 as YYNGEE. Here the CDR3 DNA reads TGTGCCAGCAGCGTAGTCACAGATGAAGCTTTCTTT. This codes for CASSVVTDEAFF.